One and the same sample provided the 26 T cell receptor beta chains below, sequenced in a study of T cells in Graves' hyperthyroidism and ophthalmopathy. Amplification targeted TCR beta CDR3 regions from RNA transcripts. The HTBI primer set was used in a first-round RT-PCR of the TCR CDR3. TCRdb analysed the multiplex PCR reads with MiXCR anew, one entry per CDR3 protein. The repertoire has about 420,000 distinct CDR3 sequences, approximately 14% of them found once; the top ten carry 13% to 15%. Input material: blood. Receptors were obtained from a woman aged 18-30 years with Graves' hyperthyroidism.

V usage is TRBV7-8 and J usage is TRBJ2-1; D perhaps matches TRBD2 (6 bases). Germline loops: CDR1 SGHVS, CDR2 FQNEAQ. V shed 2 bases and J shed 8 bases, with 7 bases lying between them. The CDR3 has 12 residues. The CDR3 loop is CASSLLAYEQFF. DNA of the CDR3: TGTGCCAGCAGCTTACTAGCGTATGAGCAGTTCTTC.

This clonotype has a handful of counts. The V and J genes are TRBV12-3 or TRBV12-4 and TRBJ2-2, with D uncertain. V lost 8 bases and J lost 5, with 6 bases in between. CDR3 length equals 11 residues. CDR3 region: CASWATGELFF. Written as DNA, the CDR3 is TGTGCCAGCTGGGCGACCGGGGAGCTGTTTTTT.

This clonotype was counted at least ten times. The genes are TRBV3-1 and TRBJ2-3; D uncertain. Per the germline V gene, CDR1 is LGHDT and CDR2 is YNNKEL (reference sequence). This CDR3 has 15 amino acids. Trimming took 0 bases from V and 5 from J, leaving 12 bases between them. This chain's CDR3 is CASSQDAKRIDTQYF. CDR3 coding DNA: TGTGCCAGCAGCCAAGATGCTAAAAGGATAGATACGCAGTATTTT.

Ten or more counts support this clonotype. In DNA form, the CDR3 reads TGTGCCAGCAGTTTCACCAGGGTGGCTGAAGCTTTCTTT. Residues: CASSFTRVAEAFF. The chain uses TRBV12-3 or TRBV12-4 and TRBJ1-1; a weak D match, TRBD1 (5 bases). The CDR3 covers 13 residues. Trimming took off 3 bases at V and 6 bases at J, with 11 bases between the two ends.

This clonotype showed up many times. This rearrangement joins TRBV7-2 to TRBJ2-3; 9 bases map to TRBD2. The CDR3 consists of 18 residues. CDR1 SGHTA and CDR2 FQGNSA come from the germline V gene. Unmatched junction bases numbered 11, after V lost 0 bases and J lost 4 bases. The CDR3 DNA follows: TGTGCCAGCAGCTTAGCGCGGTTAGAGCGGGGGGACCCAGATACGCAGTATTTT. Residues: CASSLARLERGDPDTQYF.

At least ten counts were recorded for this clonotype. The chain links TRBV20-1 to TRBJ2-3; D is uncertain. The CDR3 consists of 13 residues. The germline V gene has CDR1 DFQATT and CDR2 SNEGSKA (reference sequence). V was shortened by 0 bases and J by 1 base, with 5 bases between the two germline ends. CDR3 protein: CSARDYRTDTQYF. In DNA form, the CDR3 reads TGCAGTGCTAGAGACTACCGCACAGATACGCAGTATTTT.

The CDR3 coding sequence is TGTGCCAGCAGAGTACAGGGCACCGGGGAGCTGTTTTTT. Protein: CASRVQGTGELFF. The chain couples TRBV7-3 to TRBJ2-2; a possible D gene is TRBD1 (6 bases). The germline V gene has CDR1 SGHTA and CDR2 FQGTGA. V was pared by 6 bases and J by 4 bases, with 9 bases between. CDR3 length: 13 residues.

This clonotype was counted at least ten times. The chain carries TRBV13 and TRBJ2-5; 9 nucleotides line up with TRBD2. The CDR3 is 16 amino acids. CDR1 and CDR2 (germline): PRHDT, FYEKMQ (reference sequence). Trimming took 4 bases from V and 2 from J; bases not matched to a gene: 8. The CDR3 reads CASSSFGREGQETQYF. CDR3 nucleotides: TGTGCCAGCAGCTCCTTCGGGCGGGAGGGTCAAGAGACCCAGTACTTC. The variable domain in full, completed from reference TRBV13 and TRBJ2-5, reads AAGVIQSPRHLIKEKRETATLKCYPIPRHDTVYWYQQGPGQDPQFLISFYEKMQSDKGSIPDRFSAQQFSDYHSELNMSSLELGDSALYFCASSSFGREGQETQYFGPGTRLLVL.

This clonotype was counted between two and nine times. V gene TRBV7-9 combines with J gene TRBJ2-5, with 8 bases lining up with TRBD2. The germline gives CDR1 SEHNR, CDR2 FQNEAQ (reference sequence). V dropped 1 base and J dropped 1; count of bases not matched to a gene: 23. The CDR3 runs to 22 residues. DNA of the CDR3: TGTGCCAGCAGCTTAGGGTACCCGACAGACAGAGAAGCGGGGGAGGGCCAAGAGACCCAGTACTTC. Amino acid sequence: CASSLGYPTDREAGEGQETQYF.

V usage is TRBV6-2 or TRBV6-3 and J usage is TRBJ1-1; 9 bases line up with TRBD1. Germline-derived CDR1 and CDR2 are MNHEY and SVGEGT. This CDR3 region has 20 residues. Unmatched junction bases numbered 16, after V lost 2 bases and J lost 0 bases. The CDR3 bases are TGTGCCAGCAGTTACATGGACAATACAGGGGGCATCGGGGTGAACACTGAAGCTTTCTTT. It translates to CASSYMDNTGGIGVNTEAFF.

This clonotype has ten or more counts. The V and J genes are TRBV20-1 and TRBJ1-1; D not certain. The CDR3 has 12 amino acids. In germline, CDR1 is DFQATT, CDR2 SNEGSKA (reference sequence). The V and J ends lost 4 bases and 4 bases respectively, with 10 bases between them. CDR3 in DNA: TGCAGTGCTATATGGGTTTTCACTGAAGCTTTCTTT. It is translated as CSAIWVFTEAFF.

This clonotype was counted at least ten times. CDR3 DNA sequence: TGTGCCAGCACCCGTGGGCCCCAGGAGACCCAGTACTTC. It encodes CASTRGPQETQYF. The chain combines TRBV11-1 with TRBJ2-5; no firm D call. The CDR3 has 13 amino acids. Trimming shortened V by 7 bases and J by 5 bases, and 14 bases separated the two germline ends. Germline CDR1 SGHAT, CDR2 FQDESV (reference sequence).

The V call is TRBV19, the J call TRBJ1-1; D unresolved. Trimming pared 5 bases from V and 7 bases from J, leaving 14 bases between. The CDR3 has 13 amino acids. CDR1 and CDR2 (germline): LNHDA, SQIVND (reference sequence). CDR3 sequence: CASSLGRVVEAFF. Written as DNA, the CDR3 is TGTGCCAGTAGTCTCGGGAGGGTCGTTGAAGCTTTCTTT.

This clonotype was seen ten or more times. The V and J genes are TRBV13 and TRBJ1-4; 8 bases map to TRBD1. Germline V CDR1 and CDR2: PRHDT, FYEKMQ (reference sequence). The CDR3 totals 13 residues. V lost 9 bases to trimming and J lost 8 bases; unmatched junction nucleotides: 8. The CDR3 coding sequence is TGTGCCAGTTTGGACAGGGTGGAAGAAAAACTGTTTTTT. It yields the protein CASLDRVEEKLFF.

This clonotype was counted ten times or more. The rearrangement links TRBV19 to TRBJ1-1, with 7 bases matching TRBD1. Trimming took 5 bases from V and 3 from J; bases not matched to a gene: 12. Germline V gene lookup returns CDR1 LNHDA and CDR2 SQIVND (reference sequence). The CDR3 sequence is 16 residues long. CDR3 region: CASSPRTGSGDTEAFF. The CDR3 DNA is TGTGCCAGTAGTCCTCGGACAGGCAGCGGGGACACTGAAGCTTTCTTT. The full variable domain, in which reference TRBV19 and TRBJ1-1 provide the parts outside the CDR3, is DGGITQSPKYLFRKEGQNVTLSCEQNLNHDAMYWYRQDPGQGLRLIYYSQIVNDFQKGDIAEGYSVSREKKESFPLTVTSAQKNPTAFYLCASSPRTGSGDTEAFFGQGTRLTVV.

V gene TRBV3-2 combines with J gene TRBJ2-1; TRBD1 reflects the table's D call only, with no check against the DNA. TRBV3-2 is a documented pseudogene. The length of the CDR3 is 15 residues. The CDR3 region has the DNA TGTGCCAGCAGCCATACAGGGGACCCCTACAATGAGCAGTTCTTC. Translation gives CASSHTGDPYNEQFF.

In this sample, this clonotype turned up many times. The chain uses TRBV7-3 and TRBJ2-2; 7 bases map to TRBD2. Germline V gene lookup returns CDR1 SGHTA and CDR2 FQGTGA. The CDR3 is made up of 14 amino acids. The J segment lost 5 bases and the V segment lost 6 bases, leaving 6 bases of the junction unmatched. The CDR3 here is CASRPGGRTGELFF. Here the CDR3 DNA reads TGTGCCAGCAGGCCGGGGGGTCGAACCGGGGAGCTGTTTTTT.

This clonotype was seen only a few times. The chain is built from TRBV7-2 and TRBJ2-5; 9 bases are shared with TRBD2. V was clipped by 7 bases and J by 5 bases; unmatched bases: 14. This CDR3 has 16 residues. Germline V gene lookup returns CDR1 SGHTA and CDR2 FQGNSA. CDR3 in amino acids: CASIESSGGPGETQYF. CDR3 nucleotide sequence: TGTGCCAGCATAGAAAGTAGCGGGGGACCGGGGGAGACCCAGTACTTC.

As to this clonotype: A read error may be the cause here, since a much bigger clone is one base away. The gene calls are TRBV9 and TRBJ2-1, with 11 bases that match TRBD2. TRBJ2-7 matches the DNA end more closely, so the J call is doubtful. The CDR3 runs to 16 residues. Germline values: CDR1 SGDLS, CDR2 YYNGEE. CDR3 DNA sequence: TGTGCCAGCAGCGGCCAAACTAGCGGGGGCTACAATGAGCAGTACTTC. It encodes CASSGQTSGGYNEQYF.

Comments on this clonotype: Mismatch with germline at one junction end may stem from a read error. V gene TRBV20-1 combines with J gene TRBJ1-3; D remains ambiguous. CDR1 and CDR2 (germline): DFQATT, SNEGSKA (reference sequence). This CDR3 spans 14 amino acids. CDR3 DNA: TGCAGTGCTAATCGTCGGAGCTCTGGAGACACCATATATTTT. Protein product: CSANRRSSGDTIYF.

V gene TRBV10-3 combines with J gene TRBJ1-3; 9 nucleotides align to TRBD1. The germline gives CDR1 ENHRY, CDR2 SYGVKD. V shed 1 base and J 0 bases; nucleotides not matched to a gene: 7. This CDR3 is built from 18 residues. CDR3 nucleotides: TGTGCCATCAGTGAGTGGGGACAGGGATCCTCCTCTGGAAACACCATATATTTT. Translation gives CAISEWGQGSSSGNTIYF.

This clonotype was observed many times. This chain links TRBV5-1 with TRBJ2-3; 7 nucleotides agree with TRBD1. The CDR3 sequence is 16 residues long. The germline CDR1 and CDR2 sequences are SGHRS and YFSETQ. The junction had 9 bases not matched to a gene; V was cut back by 4 bases and J by 1 base. The CDR3 region is CASSPLPTGGTDTQYF. In nucleotides, the CDR3 is TGCGCCAGCAGCCCCCTGCCCACAGGGGGCACAGATACGCAGTATTTT.

The rearrangement links TRBV6-1 to TRBJ2-4; TRBD1 matches 7 bases. This CDR3 has 16 amino acids. Germline V gives CDR1 MNHNS, CDR2 SASEGT. The V gene end was trimmed by 1 base and the J gene end by 2 bases; junction bases not matched to a gene: 5. CDR3 DNA: TGTGCCAGCAGTGAAGGGGCAGGGGGTTCCAAAAACATTCAGTACTTC. Its protein is CASSEGAGGSKNIQYF.

This clonotype has a count of ten or more. The CDR3 DNA reads TGTGCCAGTAGTACCTTCTTTGCGACTAGCACAGATACGCAGTATTTT. Protein sequence: CASSTFFATSTDTQYF. The chain links TRBV19 to TRBJ2-3; D remains ambiguous. The length of the CDR3 is 16 residues. From germline, CDR1 is LNHDA and CDR2 SQIVND (reference sequence). Trimming took 4 bases from V and 0 from J, leaving 14 bases between them.

V and J are TRBV28 and TRBJ2-7, with TRBD2 matching 9 bases. The CDR3 has 15 amino acids. V shed 2 bases and J 4 bases; nucleotides not matched to a gene: 6. Germline V gives CDR1 MDHEN, CDR2 SYDVKM. DNA of the CDR3: TGTGCCAGCAGTTTAATCAGCGGGAGGAGGTACGAGCAGTACTTC. Amino acid sequence: CASSLISGRRYEQYF.

In its sample, this clonotype was seen a few times. J is TRBJ1-3 and V is TRBV4-1; D is undetermined. The ends were cut back, 0 bases at V and 7 bases at J, with 10 bases in the middle. CDR3 length: 14 residues. The germline CDR1 and CDR2 sequences are MGHRA and YSYEKL. The CDR3 is CASSQDHAGNTIYF. The CDR3 DNA reads TGCGCCAGCAGCCAAGATCACGCCGGCAACACCATATATTTT.